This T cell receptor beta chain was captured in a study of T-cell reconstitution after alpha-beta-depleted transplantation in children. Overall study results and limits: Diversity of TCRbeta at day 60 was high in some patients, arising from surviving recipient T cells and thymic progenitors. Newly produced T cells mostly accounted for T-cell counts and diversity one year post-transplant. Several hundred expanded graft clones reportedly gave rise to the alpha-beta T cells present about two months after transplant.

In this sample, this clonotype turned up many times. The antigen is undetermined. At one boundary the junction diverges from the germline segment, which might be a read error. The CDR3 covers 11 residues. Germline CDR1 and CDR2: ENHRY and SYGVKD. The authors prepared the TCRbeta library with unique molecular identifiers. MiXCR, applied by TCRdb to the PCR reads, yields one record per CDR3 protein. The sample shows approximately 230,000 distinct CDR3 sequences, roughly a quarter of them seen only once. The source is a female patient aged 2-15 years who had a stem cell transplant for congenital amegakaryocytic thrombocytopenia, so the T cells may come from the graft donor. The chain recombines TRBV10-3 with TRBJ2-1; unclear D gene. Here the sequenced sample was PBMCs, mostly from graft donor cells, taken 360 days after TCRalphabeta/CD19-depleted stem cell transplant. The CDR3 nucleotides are TGTGCCATCAGGGAGTACAATGAGCAGTTCTTC. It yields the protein CAIREYNEQFF.